The 8 T cell receptor beta chains reported below all come from one sample, sequenced in a study of CD8+ T cells in alopecia areata. cDNA serving as the sequencing template came from extracted, reverse transcribed RNA. Sequencing was performed with immunoSEQ multiplex PCR; in TCRdb, only in-frame clones are kept and a portion is missing. The table shows under 150,000 clones, with approximately 65% occurring only once. The sequencing input was CD8+ T cells sorted from blood. These receptors were taken from a human donor in good health.

In this sample, this clone turned up a few times. The J gene is TRBJ2-4, the V gene TRBV27, with 7 bases that match TRBD1. The V gene's germline CDR1 is MNHEY and CDR2 SMNVEV (reference sequence). V was pared by 5 bases and J by 8 bases, with 6 bases of the junction left unmatched. The CDR3 spans 13 residues. DNA for the CDR3: TGTGCCAGCAGTCGGAGTACAGGGGACATTCAGTACTTC. Amino acid sequence: CASSRSTGDIQYF.

This chain connects TRBV7-2 to TRBJ1-2; no clear D. V gave up 3 bases and J gave up 4 bases, with 9 bases separating them. The length of the CDR3 is 13 residues. In germline, CDR1 is SGHTA, CDR2 FQGNSA. The CDR3 here is CASSLDYPYGYTF. DNA for the CDR3: TGTGCCAGCAGCTTGGATTATCCCTATGGCTACACCTTC.

This clone has a handful of counts. The chain links TRBV25-1 to TRBJ2-1; no definite D call. The germline gives CDR1 MGHDK, CDR2 SYGVNS. This CDR3 is built from 11 residues. V was shortened by 6 bases and J by 8 bases, with 8 bases between the two germline ends. CDR3: CASREGDEQFF. DNA for the CDR3: TGTGCCAGCAGAGAAGGAGATGAGCAGTTCTTC.

A few counts support this clone. The rearrangement uses TRBV7-8 and TRBJ2-2, with TRBD1 identical over 7 bases. This CDR3 contains 15 residues. Unmatched junction bases numbered 10, after V lost 4 bases and J lost 8 bases. Germline CDR1 is SGHVS and CDR2 is FQNEAQ. CDR3 in DNA: TGTGCCAGCAGCTATCACAGGGGACCGGTAGGGGAGCTGTTTTTT. Translation: CASSYHRGPVGELFF.

The CDR3 sequence is CASSLRAAGDTEAFF. CDR3 coding DNA: TGCGCCAGCAGCCTCCGGGCCGCGGGGGACACTGAAGCTTTCTTT. The rearrangement joins TRBV5-1 to TRBJ1-1, with D perhaps TRBD1 (5 bases). CDR3 length: 15 amino acids. CDR1 SGHRS and CDR2 YFSETQ come from the germline V gene. V was shortened by 4 bases and J by 3 bases, with 16 bases between the two germline ends.

The chain links TRBV30 to TRBJ2-1, with D possibly TRBD2 on 5 matching bases. Germline V lookup: CDR1 GTSNPN, CDR2 SVGIG (reference sequence). Between the trimmed V and J ends, which lost 0 bases and 15 bases, there was a span of 21 bases. There are 14 residues in the CDR3. The CDR3 here is CAWSVLPRWESSFF. CDR3 DNA: TGTGCCTGGAGTGTACTCCCTCGGTGGGAGTCGTCGTTCTTC.

In nucleotides, the CDR3 is TGTGCCAGCAGTTTCATAGGGGTGGGATACGAGCAGTACTTC. Amino acids: CASSFIGVGYEQYF. The chain combines TRBV27 with TRBJ2-7; a weak D match, TRBD1 (5 bases). V lost 3 bases, J lost 4 bases, and 13 bases lay in between. This CDR3 has 14 residues. Germline V gene data show CDR1 as MNHEY and CDR2 as SMNVEV (reference sequence).

The rearrangement links TRBV2 to TRBJ2-1; D might be TRBD2 (5 bases). The CDR3 totals 15 residues. V dropped 10 bases and J dropped 10 bases, with 26 bases sitting between them. The germline V gene has CDR1 SNHLY and CDR2 FYNNEI. The CDR3 nucleotides read TGTGCCATCAGCAGAGGGATTAGCCCTGTGGGCGAGCAGTTCTTC. It encodes CAISRGISPVGEQFF.